This record covers a single T cell receptor (beta chain). Its specificity is unknown. This record comes from a study of radiotherapy plus CTLA-4 blockade in lung cancer. Study-wide background: Objective responses were observed in 15% to 20% of patients, and disease control was achieved by roughly 30%.

Assay: immunoSEQ multiplex PCR; the TCRdb copy retains only in-frame clones and omits some. The data contain approximately 65,000 clones, about 80% of them singletons. Study-level results: Strongest reported response predictors: early blood clone changes and post-radiation interferon-beta. Subsequent to radiotherapy plus ipilimumab, tumor-derived TCR clones underwent expansion in blood.

From germline, CDR1 is SGHRS and CDR2 YFSETQ. J lost 1 base, V lost 4 bases, and 4 bases had no gene match. This CDR3 has 15 amino acids. The TCR comes from a human donor with non-small cell lung cancer who had a complete response to radiotherapy plus ipilimumab. V gene TRBV5-1 combines with J gene TRBJ2-5; TRBD2 matches at 10 bases. This specimen was peripheral blood, taken from a patient treated with radiotherapy plus ipilimumab. The CDR3: CASSQGLAVQETQYF. The DNA for the CDR3 is TGCGCCAGCAGCCAAGGACTAGCGGTCCAAGAGACCCAGTACTTC.